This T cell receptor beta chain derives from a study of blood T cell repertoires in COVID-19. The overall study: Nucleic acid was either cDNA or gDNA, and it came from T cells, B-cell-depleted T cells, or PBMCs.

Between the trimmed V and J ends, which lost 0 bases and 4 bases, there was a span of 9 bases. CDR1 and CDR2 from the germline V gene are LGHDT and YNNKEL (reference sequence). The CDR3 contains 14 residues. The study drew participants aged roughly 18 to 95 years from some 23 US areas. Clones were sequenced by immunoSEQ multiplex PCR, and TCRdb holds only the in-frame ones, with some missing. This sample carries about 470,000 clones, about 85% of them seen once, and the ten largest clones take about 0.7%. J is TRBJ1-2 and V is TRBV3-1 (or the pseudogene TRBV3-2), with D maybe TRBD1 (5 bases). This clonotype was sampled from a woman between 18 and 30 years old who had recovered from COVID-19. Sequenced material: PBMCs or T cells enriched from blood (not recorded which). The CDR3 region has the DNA TGTGCCAGCAGCCAAGAGGGGACTGCCTATGGCTACACCTTC. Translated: CASSQEGTAYGYTF.